This record covers a single T cell receptor (beta chain). The antigen it binds to is not known. Per-base quality was not reported, and no clone a single base away is much larger than it. The archived tumor blocks were obtained from patients to whom no neoadjuvant therapy had been administered before resection. In the preserved-tissue arm, the study used around 33 surgical resection samples taken from about 26 pancreatic ductal adenocarcinoma patients who had not previously been treated. DNA for the resection arm was extracted from ten 5-micron curls of FFPE tumor lying next to the multiplex immunohistochemistry slide. A distance of 14 bases separates the germline ends of V and J, which lose 2 bases and 6 bases respectively. Measured from the cysteine to the phenylalanine, the CDR3 is 15 residues long. Only CDR3 DNA is held: 45 bases, read in frame from base 1. The germline V gene yields SGHNT for CDR1 and YENEEA for CDR2.

This entry belongs to a study of CXCR4 blockade with PD-1 therapy in pancreatic cancer (dated by TCRdb to between 2019 and 2020). The study in broad terms: Multiplex immunohistochemistry and TCRbeta immunosequencing of resected pancreatic ductal adenocarcinoma were combined in the study with ex vivo slice culture in which PD-1 and CXCR4 blockade were tested. To look at intratumoral heterogeneity, the researchers TCR-sequenced two geographically distinct regions from each of several tumors. Here is what the overall study found, with its caveats: Although tumors showed clonal expansion, with a mean productive clonality of 0.14 compared with around 0.05 in healthy blood, clonality was not correlated with survival. A strong correlation was found between the frequency of an amino acid clone and the number of distinct nucleotide rearrangements encoding that clone, which suggests convergent selection driven by common tumor antigens. Because only TCRbeta chains were sequenced, true antigen-specificity overlap among convergent dominant clones remained unconfirmed while awaiting paired alpha-beta single-cell sequencing.

TCRbeta CDR3 regions were immunosequenced from extracted DNA using the immunoSEQ Assay at Adaptive Biotechnologies. Turning to the authors' computational methods: To quantify the absolute abundance of each unique TCRbeta CDR3, sequences were collapsed and filtered. Clonality, calculated using only productive in-frame rearrangements, was defined as 1 minus Pielou's evenness. Regional overlap tracked the top 100 nucleotide rearrangements across paired samples, with Morisita index comparing paired versus unrelated samples. The immunoSEQ Rearrangement Details tool was used to assess convergence of nucleotide rearrangements onto identical amino acid sequences. TCRdb took over this immuneACCESS table, retaining in-frame rearrangements with V and J assigned. Such tables are incomplete; in checked studies, under half of the missing clones stem from an unresolved V gene, and the remainder is unexplained. The D gene and trimming were derived from the DNA, and the V and J assignments and clone size from that table. In all, the sample holds approximately 4,800 clones, and approximately 61% of those were seen once. The ten largest clones capture roughly an eighth of the sample.

This clonotype was obtained from a human donor with pancreatic ductal adenocarcinoma. Sequenced: tumor tissue. The chain joins TRBV11-3 to TRBJ2-1; the D match is possibly TRBD1 or TRBD2, with 5 bases aligned in each. The CDR3 protein sequence reads: CASSLYGGSSNEQFF. The nucleotide sequence is given as TGTGCCAGCAGCTTATATGGGGGATCGAGCAATGAGCAGTTCTTC.